The 7 T cell receptor beta chains listed next were all sequenced from one sample in a study of tumor-infiltrating lymphocytes in localized non-small cell lung cancer. The table came from immunoSEQ multiplex PCR; TCRdb's copy has only in-frame clones and leaves some out. Of about 8,900 clones in the sample, around 68% are singletons; the top ten hold approximately 9.8%. What was sequenced was uninvolved lung tissue not adjacent to the tumor. The receptors derive from a human donor with non-small cell lung cancer.

The chain links TRBV19 to TRBJ2-6; 8 bases map to TRBD1. Germline CDR1 and CDR2: LNHDA and SQIVND (reference sequence). The CDR3 runs 18 residues. V shed 11 bases, J shed 0 bases, and the junction held 15 bases outside the gene matches. This chain's CDR3 is CACGQGRGLISGANVLTF. The DNA for the CDR3 is TGTGCCTGTGGACAGGGCCGGGGGCTGATCTCTGGGGCCAACGTCCTGACTTTC.

The rearrangement uses TRBV11-3 and TRBJ2-3, with D perhaps matching TRBD2 (5 bases). The CDR3 sequence is 13 residues long. V lost 5 bases and J 6 bases, leaving 12 bases between the germline ends. Germline V CDR1 and CDR2: SGHNT, YENEEA. The CDR3 spells CASSVRDWDTQYF. The CDR3 bases are TGTGCCAGCAGCGTACGGGATTGGGATACGCAGTATTTT.

This sequence joins TRBV7-2 and TRBJ2-1, with D hard to call. CDR3 size: 12 residues. V was clipped by 5 bases and J by 8 bases, with 10 bases between them. Germline assignment: CDR1 SGHTA and CDR2 FQGNSA. The DNA for the CDR3 is TGTGCCAGCAGCCGCCCCGGGTATGAGCAGTTCTTC. Protein: CASSRPGYEQFF.

This clone has a handful of counts. V usage is TRBV11-2 and J usage is TRBJ2-3; D unresolved. Looked up from germline, CDR1 is SGHAT and CDR2 is FQNNGV. V lost 5 bases to trimming and J lost 0 bases, with 12 bases between them. CDR3 length equals 15 residues. CDR3 sequence (DNA): TGTGCCAGCAGCCAGCATGGCAGGAGCACAGATACGCAGTATTTT. This gives the protein CASSQHGRSTDTQYF.

CDR3 DNA: TGTGCCAGCAGCCCAGGCCGTAGGGAGCTGTTTTTT. It translates to CASSPGRRELFF. This rearrangement joins TRBV7-2 to TRBJ2-2; D is ambiguous. CDR3 length: 12 residues. Trimming removed 5 bases at V and 9 bases at J, with 10 bases between. CDR1 and CDR2 from the germline V gene are SGHTA and FQGNSA.

This clone was found a few times. The chain carries TRBV7-9 and TRBJ2-7, with D possibly TRBD2 on 7 matching bases. The germline V gene has CDR1 SEHNR and CDR2 FQNEAQ (reference sequence). V dropped 5 bases and J dropped 6 bases, with 11 bases sitting between them. The CDR3 consists of 12 residues. CDR3 loop: CASSRGGAEQYF. The CDR3 DNA follows: TGTGCCAGCAGCCGTGGGGGGGCCGAGCAGTACTTC. The variable domain in full, completed from reference TRBV7-9 and TRBJ2-7, reads DTGVSQNPRHKITKRGQNVTFRCDPISEHNRLYWYRQTLGQGPEFLTYFQNEAQLEKSRLLSDRFSAERPKGSFSTLEIQRTEQGDSAMYLCASSRGGAEQYFGPGTRLTVT.

The chain couples TRBV5-6 to TRBJ2-4; D may be TRBD1 (5 bases). There are 15 residues in the CDR3. V lost 5 bases to trimming and J lost 5 bases, with 17 bases between them. Germline CDR1 is SGHDT and CDR2 is YYEEEE. CDR3 amino acids: CASSYIRDRENIQYF. The CDR3 DNA sequence: TGTGCCAGCAGTTACATCCGCGACAGAGAAAACATTCAGTACTTC.